Reported below is one T cell receptor (beta chain). This clonotype showed up just a few times. Its antigen is currently not known. One base away there is no much larger clone; base qualities are not given. The protocol used for the library was 5' RACE. Sequencing was performed on an Illumina HiSeq 2500. A second PCR of about 7 to 12 cycles was run with a J-beta primer mix and a sample-barcoded 5' primer. A unique molecular identifier was introduced onto each TCR beta cDNA molecule by a template-switch 5' adaptor carrying 12 random nucleotides. Each sample yielded at least 3 million CDR3-containing paired-end reads. First-strand cDNA synthesis was performed from all RNA using the Mint cDNA synthesis kit, with priming by a TRBC-specific oligonucleotide. Following uracil-DNA glycosylase treatment, all cDNA underwent a first 18-cycle PCR with the universal primers M1SS and BC2_uni_R. As for how the authors treated the data: For normalization, 1 million high-quality reads, each with a distinct molecular identifier, were randomly selected from each sample. Instead of being binned into consensus sequences, reads that shared molecular identifiers were thrown out. MiTCR, with a Q25 quality threshold and the strictest error-elimination algorithm, was used for CDR3 identification, clonotype clustering and error correction. A nonparametric unseen species model with Euler transformation was used to estimate a lower bound on total TCR beta diversity. TCRdb handled the public reads itself, with Q25 trimming in fastp and clone calling in MiXCR, and kept productive beta chains. All rows with the same CDR3 protein become a single entry with the most common DNA and genes. The authors' filters were not applied to this entry. Across this sample there are about a million distinct CDR3 sequences, with 35% to 45% seen only once. Around 13% of the sample goes to the ten largest clones.

This record comes from a study of blood T cells in healthy people across ages (dated by TCRdb to about 2015). In the study overall: In model experiments, template switching captured about one uniquely barcoded TCR beta cDNA molecule for every two T cells. Age-related changes in TCR beta repertoire diversity were measured in the study by deep sequencing normalized with unique cDNA molecular identifiers. The donors were divided into four age groups: young (average about 16 years), middle-aged (about 40), aged (around 59) and long-lived (roughly 82). To avoid experimental bias, donors of different ages were randomly spread across the sequencing lanes. Two additional independent replicas of 1 million unique cDNA reads from the same blood draw were analyzed for two donors (one aged 18 to 29 and one aged 80 or older).

The investigation overall reported the following: Observed TCR beta diversity per million T cells fell roughly linearly with age, and a significant reduction was already apparent by age roughly 41. The CMV infection status of donors was not known, potentially confounding age-related changes in expanded clonotypes. Conclusive comparison of naive and antigen-experienced compartments was prevented by the profiling of bulk unsorted PBMCs. Estimates of total diversity from one million sequenced T cells were regarded as lower bounds and underestimates. Observed TCR beta diversity correlated strongly with the percentage of naive T cells measured by flow cytometry. Compared with the aged group, the long-lived group had more naive CD4+ T cells, fewer expanded clones and increased TCR diversity, suggesting age selection.

The donors were roughly 39 Caucasian individuals from Russia, aged roughly 6 to 100 years, who were systemically healthy. Ten milliliters of peripheral blood were collected from each donor into EDTA-treated Vacutainer tubes. Ficoll-Paque density-gradient centrifugation was used to isolate PBMCs, with at least 7 million per sample. Total RNA was extracted from PBMCs with Trizol reagent, with at least 6 micrograms obtained per sample. The percentages of naive CD45RAhigh/CD27high T cells were determined by flow cytometry on a PBMC aliquot from every donor. Counted from cysteine to phenylalanine, this CDR3 has 17 amino acids. Of all the DNA, just the CDR3 is kept, 51 bases in frame from base 1. Taken from the germline V gene, the CDR1 and CDR2 loops are SGHTA and FQGNSA. Trimming costs V 1 base and J 7 bases, and their ends lie 20 bases apart.

The V and J segments used are TRBV7-2 and TRBJ1-5; the D gene is possibly TRBD1, with 5 bases matching. The sequence derives from a man aged 18 to 35 in good health. Sequences were obtained from blood. At the DNA level, the sequence is TGTGCCAGCAGCTTAGGCAAAACAAGGGACCCGAGGCAGCCCCAGCATTTT. This encodes CASSLGKTRDPRQPQHF.